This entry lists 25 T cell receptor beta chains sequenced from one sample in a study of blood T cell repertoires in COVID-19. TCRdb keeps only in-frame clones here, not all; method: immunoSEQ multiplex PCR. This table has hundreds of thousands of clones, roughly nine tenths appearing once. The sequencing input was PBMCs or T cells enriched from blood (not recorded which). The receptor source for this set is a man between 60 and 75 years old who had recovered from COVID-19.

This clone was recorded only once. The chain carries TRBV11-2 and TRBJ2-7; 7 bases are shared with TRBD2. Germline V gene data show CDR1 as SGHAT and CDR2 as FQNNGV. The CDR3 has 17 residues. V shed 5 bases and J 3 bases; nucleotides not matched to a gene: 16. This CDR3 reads CASSPLLGGRGLYEQYF. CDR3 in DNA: TGTGCCAGCAGCCCCCTGTTGGGAGGGCGAGGACTCTACGAGCAGTACTTC.

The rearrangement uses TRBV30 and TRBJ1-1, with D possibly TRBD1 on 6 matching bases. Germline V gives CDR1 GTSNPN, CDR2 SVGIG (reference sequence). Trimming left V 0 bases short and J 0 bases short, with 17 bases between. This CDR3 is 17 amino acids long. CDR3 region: CAWSVIFRTAMNTEAFF. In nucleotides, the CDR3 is TGTGCCTGGAGTGTAATATTCAGGACAGCCATGAACACTGAAGCTTTCTTT.

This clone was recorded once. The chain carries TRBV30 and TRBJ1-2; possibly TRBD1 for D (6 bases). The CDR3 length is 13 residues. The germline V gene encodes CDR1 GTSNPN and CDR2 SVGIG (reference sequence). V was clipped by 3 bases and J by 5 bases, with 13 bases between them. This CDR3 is CAWSQGGSYGYTF. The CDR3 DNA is TGTGCCTGGAGCCAAGGGGGAAGTTATGGCTACACCTTC.

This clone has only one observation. The CDR3 DNA reads as TGTGCCTGGAGTGTTTATCGAAACACCATATATTTT. Translation gives CAWSVYRNTIYF. V is TRBV30 and J is TRBJ1-3; D is undetermined. V was pared by 0 bases and J by 5 bases, with 5 bases between. In germline, CDR1 is GTSNPN, CDR2 SVGIG (reference sequence). This CDR3 is built from 12 residues.

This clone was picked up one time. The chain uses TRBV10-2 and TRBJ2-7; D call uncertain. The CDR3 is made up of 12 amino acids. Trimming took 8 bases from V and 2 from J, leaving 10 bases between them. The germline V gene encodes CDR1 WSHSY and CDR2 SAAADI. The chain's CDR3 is CASEAFPYEQYF. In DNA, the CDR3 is TGCGCCAGCGAGGCGTTTCCCTACGAGCAGTACTTC.

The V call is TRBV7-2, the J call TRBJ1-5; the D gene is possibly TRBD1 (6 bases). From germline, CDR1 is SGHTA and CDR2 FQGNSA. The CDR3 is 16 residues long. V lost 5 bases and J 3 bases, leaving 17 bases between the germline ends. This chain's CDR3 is CASSPQGGGANQPQHF. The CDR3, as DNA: TGTGCCAGCAGCCCACAGGGTGGGGGGGCCAATCAGCCCCAGCATTTT.

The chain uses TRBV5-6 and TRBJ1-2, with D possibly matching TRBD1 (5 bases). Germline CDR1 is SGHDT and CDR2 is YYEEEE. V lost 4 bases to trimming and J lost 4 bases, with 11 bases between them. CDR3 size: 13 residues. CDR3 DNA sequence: TGTGCCAGCAGCCGCGGACATCTCTATGGCTACACCTTC. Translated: CASSRGHLYGYTF.

This CDR3 reads CASSPSGTLNTEAFF. CDR3 sequence (DNA): TGTGCCAGCAGTCCCTCCGGGACACTGAACACTGAAGCTTTCTTT. The chain couples TRBV27 to TRBJ1-1; TRBD1 might be the D (6 bases). Germline V gene lookup returns CDR1 MNHEY and CDR2 SMNVEV (reference sequence). V lost 5 bases to trimming and J lost 0 bases, with 13 bases between them. This CDR3 has 15 amino acids.

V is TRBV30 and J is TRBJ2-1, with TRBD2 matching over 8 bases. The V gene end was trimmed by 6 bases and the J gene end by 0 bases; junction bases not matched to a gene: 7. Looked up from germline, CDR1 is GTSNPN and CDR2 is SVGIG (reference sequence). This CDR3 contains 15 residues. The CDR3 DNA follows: TGTGCCTGCCAGCGGGAGATAAGCTCCTACAATGAGCAGTTCTTC. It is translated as CACQREISSYNEQFF.

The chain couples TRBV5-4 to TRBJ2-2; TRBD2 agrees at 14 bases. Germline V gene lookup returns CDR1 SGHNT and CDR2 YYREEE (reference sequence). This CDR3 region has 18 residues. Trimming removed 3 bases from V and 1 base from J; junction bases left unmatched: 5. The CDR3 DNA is TGTGCCAGCAGCTCGACTAGCGGGGGGGCCGGGAACACCGGGGAGCTGTTTTTT. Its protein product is CASSSTSGGAGNTGELFF. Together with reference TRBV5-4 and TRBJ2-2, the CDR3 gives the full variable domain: ETGVTQSPTHLIKTRGQQVTLRCSSQSGHNTVSWYQQALGQGPQFIFQYYREEENGRGNFPPRFSGLQFPNYSSELNVNALELDDSALYLCASSSTSGGAGNTGELFFGEGSRLTVL.

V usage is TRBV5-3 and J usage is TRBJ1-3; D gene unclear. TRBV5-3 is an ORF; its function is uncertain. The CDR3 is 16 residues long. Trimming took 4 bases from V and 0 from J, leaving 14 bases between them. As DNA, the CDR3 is TGTGCCAGAAGCCCAGGACGGGAGAGCTCTGGAAACACCATATATTTT. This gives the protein CARSPGRESSGNTIYF.

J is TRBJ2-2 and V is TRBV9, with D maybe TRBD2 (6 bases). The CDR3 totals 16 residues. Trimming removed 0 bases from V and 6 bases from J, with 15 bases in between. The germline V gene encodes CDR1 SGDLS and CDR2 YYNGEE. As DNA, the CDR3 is TGTGCCAGCAGCGTAGAGGCGGGATCGGAGTCCGGGGAGCTGTTTTTT. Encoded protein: CASSVEAGSESGELFF.

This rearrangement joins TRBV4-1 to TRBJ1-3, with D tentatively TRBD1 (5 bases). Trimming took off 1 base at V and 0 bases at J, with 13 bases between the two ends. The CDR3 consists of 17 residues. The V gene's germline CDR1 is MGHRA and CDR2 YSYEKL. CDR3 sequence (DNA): TGCGCCAGCAGCCAAGCTCCGGGACTCAGCTCTGGAAACACCATATATTTT. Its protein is CASSQAPGLSSGNTIYF.

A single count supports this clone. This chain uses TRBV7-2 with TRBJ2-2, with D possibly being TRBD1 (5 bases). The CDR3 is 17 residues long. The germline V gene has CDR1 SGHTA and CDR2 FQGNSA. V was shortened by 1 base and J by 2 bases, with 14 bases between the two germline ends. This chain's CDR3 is CASSLGVGRANTGELFF. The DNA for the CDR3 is TGTGCCAGCAGCTTAGGTGTCGGCAGGGCCAACACCGGGGAGCTGTTTTTT.

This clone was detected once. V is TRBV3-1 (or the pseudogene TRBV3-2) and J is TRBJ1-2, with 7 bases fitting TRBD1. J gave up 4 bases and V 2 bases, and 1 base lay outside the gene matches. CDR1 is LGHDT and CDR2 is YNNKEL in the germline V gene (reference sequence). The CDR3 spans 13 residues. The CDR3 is CASSQWDSYGYTF. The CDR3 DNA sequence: TGTGCCAGCAGCCAATGGGACAGCTATGGCTACACCTTC.

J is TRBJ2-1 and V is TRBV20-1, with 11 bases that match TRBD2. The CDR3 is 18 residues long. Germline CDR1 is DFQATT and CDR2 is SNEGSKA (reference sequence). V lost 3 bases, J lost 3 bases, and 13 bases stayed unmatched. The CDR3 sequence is CSASQGSGGAINYNEQFF. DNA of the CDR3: TGCAGTGCTAGTCAGGGTAGCGGGGGGGCCATTAACTACAATGAGCAGTTCTTC.

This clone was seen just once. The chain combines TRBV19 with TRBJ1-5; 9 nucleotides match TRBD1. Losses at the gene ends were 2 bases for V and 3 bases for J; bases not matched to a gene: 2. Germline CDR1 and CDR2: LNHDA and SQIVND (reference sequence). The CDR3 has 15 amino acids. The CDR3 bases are TGTGCCAGTAGTATAAGGACAGGGGACAATCAGCCCCAGCATTTT. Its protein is CASSIRTGDNQPQHF.

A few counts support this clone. The CDR3 region is CASSLAAGRGSYGYTF. The CDR3 region has the DNA TGTGCCAGCAGCTTAGCGGCGGGAAGGGGTTCTTATGGCTACACCTTC. V gene TRBV7-2 combines with J gene TRBJ1-2; D perhaps matches TRBD1 (5 bases). Trimming left V 0 bases short and J 5 bases short, with 16 bases between. The germline gives CDR1 SGHTA, CDR2 FQGNSA. CDR3 length: 16 amino acids.

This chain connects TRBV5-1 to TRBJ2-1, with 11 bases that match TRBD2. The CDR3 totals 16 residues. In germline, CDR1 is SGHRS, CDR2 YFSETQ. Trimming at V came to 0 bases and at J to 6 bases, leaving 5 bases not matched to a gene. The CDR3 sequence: CASSLGGLAGPNEQFF. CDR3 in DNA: TGCGCCAGCAGCTTGGGTGGACTAGCGGGCCCCAATGAGCAGTTCTTC.

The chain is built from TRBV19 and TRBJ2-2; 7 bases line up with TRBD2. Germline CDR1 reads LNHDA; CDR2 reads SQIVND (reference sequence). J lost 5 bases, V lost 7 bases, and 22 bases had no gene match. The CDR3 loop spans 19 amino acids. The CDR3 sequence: CASTTTKWASGYNTGELFF. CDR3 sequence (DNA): TGTGCCAGTACCACAACAAAGTGGGCTAGCGGATATAATACCGGGGAGCTGTTTTTT.

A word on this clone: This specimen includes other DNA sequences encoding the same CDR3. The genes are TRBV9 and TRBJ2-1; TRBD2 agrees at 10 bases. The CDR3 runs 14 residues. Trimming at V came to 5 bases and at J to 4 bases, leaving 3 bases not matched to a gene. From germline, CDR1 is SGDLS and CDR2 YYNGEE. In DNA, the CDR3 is TGTGCCAGCAGTGATAGCGGGGGGTACAATGAGCAGTTCTTC. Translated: CASSDSGGYNEQFF.

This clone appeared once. CDR3 DNA sequence: TGTGCCAGCAGCTGGGGGAGGAACAGCGTGTCAAACGGAGCTTTCTTT. This sequence encodes CASSWGRNSVSNGAFF. This sequence joins TRBV5-5 and TRBJ1-1; D is perhaps TRBD1 (5 bases). V shed 3 bases and J shed 10 bases, with 25 bases lying between them. The germline gives CDR1 SGHKS, CDR2 YYEKEE (reference sequence). CDR3 size: 16 residues. Complete variable domain (other parts from reference TRBV5-5 and TRBJ1-1): DAGVTQSPTHLIKTRGQQVTLRCSPISGHKSVSWYQQVLGQGPQFIFQYYEKEERGRGNFPDRFSARQFPNYSSELNVNALLLGDSALYLCASSWGRNSVSNGAFFGQGTRLTVV.

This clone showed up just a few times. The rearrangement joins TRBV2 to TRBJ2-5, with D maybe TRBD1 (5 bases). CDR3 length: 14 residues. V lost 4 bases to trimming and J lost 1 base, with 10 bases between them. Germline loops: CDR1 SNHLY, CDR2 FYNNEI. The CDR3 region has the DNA TGTGCCAGCAGTGGCGGCAGGGTCCAAGAGACCCAGTACTTC. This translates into CASSGGRVQETQYF.

The CDR3 DNA is TGTGCCAGCAGTGTATCAGATACGCAGTATTTT. Protein sequence: CASSVSDTQYF. The genes are TRBV2 and TRBJ2-3; D gene uncertain. The germline V gene has CDR1 SNHLY and CDR2 FYNNEI. V lost 4 bases and J 4 bases, leaving 3 bases between the germline ends. This CDR3 has 11 amino acids.

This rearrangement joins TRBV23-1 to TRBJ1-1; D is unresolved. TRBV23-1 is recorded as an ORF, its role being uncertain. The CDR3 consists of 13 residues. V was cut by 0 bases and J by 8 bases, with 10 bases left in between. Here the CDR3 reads CASSQSRGREAFF. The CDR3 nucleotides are TGCGCCAGCAGTCAATCACGAGGGAGAGAAGCTTTCTTT.